The 11 T cell receptor beta chains reported below all come from one sample, sequenced in a study of blood T cell repertoires in COVID-19. Libraries were prepared by immunoSEQ multiplex PCR; TCRdb keeps only in-frame clonotypes and omits some of them. Of about 270,000 clones in the sample, 88% are singletons; the top ten hold 4%. Sequences were obtained from peripheral blood. The origin of the receptors is a man between 60 and 75 years old who had recovered from COVID-19.

This clone was detected only once. This chain links TRBV29-1 with TRBJ2-1, with a weak D call TRBD1 (6 bases). CDR1 is SQVTM, CDR2 ANQGSEA, per germline. Trimming stripped 6 bases from V and 1 base from J, with 7 bases between. The CDR3 spans 12 residues. CDR3 loop: CSVDRSYNEQFF. DNA for the CDR3: TGCAGCGTGGACAGATCCTACAATGAGCAGTTCTTC.

The chain employs TRBV6-5 and TRBJ1-5, with 8 bases aligning to TRBD1. J lost 3 bases, V lost 6 bases, and 4 bases had no gene match. This CDR3 has 14 amino acids. Germline V gene data show CDR1 as MNHEY and CDR2 as SVGAGI. CDR3 sequence reads: CASRPTGANQPQHF. DNA for the CDR3: TGTGCCAGCAGACCGACAGGGGCCAATCAGCCCCAGCATTTT.

This rearrangement joins TRBV3-1 (or the pseudogene TRBV3-2) to TRBJ2-1, with 7 bases lining up with TRBD2. The CDR3 is 15 amino acids. The trim removed 4 bases at V and 3 bases at J, leaving 6 bases unmatched. Germline V lookup: CDR1 LGHDT, CDR2 YNNKEL (reference sequence). The CDR3 protein is CASSPGIAGYNEQFF. Written as DNA, the CDR3 is TGTGCCAGCAGCCCGGGGATAGCGGGCTACAATGAGCAGTTCTTC.

This chain uses TRBV6-6 with TRBJ1-6, with D possibly TRBD1 on 6 matching bases. In germline, CDR1 is MNHNY, CDR2 SVGAGI (reference sequence). Trimming took off 0 bases at V and 10 bases at J, with 13 bases between the two ends. The CDR3 is 15 amino acids. The CDR3 reads CASSYSGGRGSPLHF. The CDR3 nucleotides read TGTGCCAGCAGTTACTCTGGGGGCAGGGGATCACCCCTCCACTTT.

This chain connects TRBV6-5 to TRBJ1-2; D unresolved. Germline V gene data show CDR1 as MNHEY and CDR2 as SVGAGI. V lost 4 bases and J lost 4, with 4 bases in between. There are 11 residues in the CDR3. In DNA, the CDR3 is TGTGCCAGCAGTTCCGGCTATGGCTACACCTTC. Amino acids: CASSSGYGYTF.

The V gene is TRBV14, the J gene TRBJ2-3; D is unclear. The CDR3 runs 15 residues. Germline V gives CDR1 SGHDN, CDR2 FVKESK. Between the trimmed V and J ends, which lost 4 bases and 0 bases, there was a span of 11 bases. In DNA, the CDR3 is TGTGCCAGCAGCCGAGCCCTTCGAAGCACAGATACGCAGTATTTT. This encodes CASSRALRSTDTQYF. The full variable domain, with the rest looked up from reference TRBV14 and TRBJ2-3, is EAGVTQFPSHSVIEKGQTVTLRCDPISGHDNLYWYRRVMGKEIKFLLHFVKESKQDESGMPNNRFLAERTGGTYSTLKVQPAELEDSGVYFCASSRALRSTDTQYFGPGTRLTVL.

The V and J genes are TRBV6-5 and TRBJ1-2, with TRBD1 identical over 8 bases. Germline-derived CDR1 and CDR2 are MNHEY and SVGAGI. The ends lost 6 bases at V and 4 bases at J; junction bases unmatched: 10. This CDR3 is built from 15 residues. Written as DNA, the CDR3 is TGTGCCAGCAGACGCGGACAGGGCCCGTTCTATGGCTACACCTTC. Amino acids: CASRRGQGPFYGYTF.

V gene TRBV5-8 combines with J gene TRBJ2-2, with TRBD2 as a possible D gene (5 bases). The CDR3 consists of 13 residues. Germline lookup yields CDR1 SGHTS and CDR2 YDEGEE. V lost 4 bases to trimming and J lost 4 bases, with 8 bases between them. The CDR3 DNA sequence: TGTGCCAGCAGCACCGGACTCACCGGGGAGCTGTTTTTT. Its translation is CASSTGLTGELFF. Using reference TRBV5-8 and TRBJ2-2 for the parts outside the CDR3, the full variable domain is EAGVTQSPTHLIKTRGQQATLRCSPISGHTSVYWYQQALGLGLQFLLWYDEGEERNRGNFPPRFSGRQFPNYSSELNVNALELEDSALYLCASSTGLTGELFFGEGSRLTVL.

CDR3 DNA: TGTGCCAGTAGTAACCGGGGCTACGAGCAGTACTTC. Residues: CASSNRGYEQYF. The chain uses TRBV19 and TRBJ2-7, with a tentative D call TRBD2 (5 bases). Between the trimmed V and J ends, which lost 4 bases and 3 bases, there was a span of 7 bases. In germline, CDR1 is LNHDA, CDR2 SQIVND (reference sequence). The CDR3 length is 12 residues.

CDR3: CASSSDRGFDYGYTF. The CDR3 nucleotides are TGTGCCAGCAGTTCTGACAGGGGATTCGACTATGGCTACACCTTC. The V and J genes are TRBV6-5 and TRBJ1-2, with 8 bases identical to TRBD1. CDR1 is MNHEY, CDR2 SVGAGI, per germline. V lost 4 bases and J lost 3; bases outside the gene matches: 7. The CDR3 runs to 15 residues.

The chain has TRBV6-6 and TRBJ1-1; the D gene is possibly TRBD1 (6 bases). Germline V gene sequence: CDR1 MNHNY, CDR2 SVGAGI (reference sequence). This CDR3 region has 13 residues. Trimming stripped 5 bases from V and 5 bases from J, with 12 bases between. The DNA of the CDR3 is TGTGCCAGCAGTATGACAGGATCTACTGAAGCTTTCTTT. Protein product: CASSMTGSTEAFF.